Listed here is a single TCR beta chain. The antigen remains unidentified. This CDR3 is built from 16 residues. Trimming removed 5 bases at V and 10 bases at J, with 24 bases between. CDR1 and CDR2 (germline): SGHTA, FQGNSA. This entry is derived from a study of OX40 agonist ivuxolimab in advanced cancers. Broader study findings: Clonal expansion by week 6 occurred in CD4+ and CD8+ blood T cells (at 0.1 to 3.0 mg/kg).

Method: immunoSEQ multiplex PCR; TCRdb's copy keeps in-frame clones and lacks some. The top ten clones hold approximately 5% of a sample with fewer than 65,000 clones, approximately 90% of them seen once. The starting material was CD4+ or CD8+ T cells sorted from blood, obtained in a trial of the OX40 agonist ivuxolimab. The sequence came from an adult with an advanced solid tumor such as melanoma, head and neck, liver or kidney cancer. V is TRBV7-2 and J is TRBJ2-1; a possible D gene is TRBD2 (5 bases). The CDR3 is CASSIRLRDPRREQFF. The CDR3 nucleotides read TGTGCCAGCAGCATCCGACTTAGAGACCCCCGGAGGGAGCAGTTCTTC. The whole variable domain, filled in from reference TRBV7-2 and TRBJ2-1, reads GAGVSQSPSNKVTEKGKDVELRCDPISGHTALYWYRQSLGQGLEFLIYFQGNSAPDKSGLPSDRFSAERTGGSVSTLTIQRTQQEDSAVYLCASSIRLRDPRREQFFGPGTRLTVL.